This T cell receptor (beta chain) was recovered during a study of identical twins. Study findings and constraints: With monozygotic twins, out-of-frame TCR alpha sharing exceeded what models estimated.

One entry per CDR3 protein results from TCRdb running MiXCR on the 5' RACE reads. The table has 700,000 or so distinct CDR3 sequences, 21% seen once. This clonotype was recorded many times. The antigen remains undetermined. The CDR3 runs to 16 residues. The ends were cut back, 0 bases at V and 0 bases at J, with 9 bases in the middle. The germline V gene has CDR1 MNHEY and CDR2 SVGAGI. Separately, the same data were catalogued under a study of T cells expressing NK-cell markers. That study adds: Also leading the CD3+CD56-NKG2C+ fraction in several donors were these clonotypes.

The clonotype originates from a woman in her late teens or twenties in good health. Material: PBMCs. The V and J genes are TRBV6-5 and TRBJ1-3; D is ambiguous. The CDR3 bases are TGTGCCAGCAGTTACTCGAACAGACACTCTGGAAACACCATATATTTT. Amino acids: CASSYSNRHSGNTIYF.